This T cell receptor (beta chain) was sequenced during a study of early stage breast cancer tumors. Study overall: Of some 17 invasive breast tumors, about a dozen were hormone receptor-positive, HER2-negative.

Findings and caveats of the study: Tumors had approximately 2.4-fold higher T cell density than normal breast. Bulk DNA sequencing of unsorted cells missed chain pairing and markers.

Tumor samples used roughly 18-55 mg of diced tissue. CDR1 and CDR2 (germline): LNHDA, SQIVND (reference sequence). CDR3 length: 16 amino acids. Trimming cost V 3 bases and J 1 base; bases outside gene matches: 7. Here immunoSEQ multiplex PCR was the method, and the copy in TCRdb shows in-frame clones only, minus some. The sample records around 9,900 clones, roughly 64% being singletons. This clone has only a few counts. Its specificity is unknown. This chain links TRBV19 with TRBJ2-7, with 9 bases matching TRBD1. This TCR derives from a person between 55 and 69 years old with breast cancer. Sample: breast tumor tissue. The chain's CDR3 is CASSIPGQGGSYEQYF. In DNA, the CDR3 is TGTGCCAGTAGTATCCCGGGACAGGGAGGTTCCTACGAGCAGTACTTC.